One sample yielded the 24 T cell receptor beta chains listed below, sequenced in a study of blood T cells in healthy people across ages. A second 7 to 11 cycle PCR used barcoded and J-beta primers. TCRdb re-called the 5' RACE reads through MiXCR, storing one row per CDR3 protein. The data show under 1,000,000 distinct CDR3 sequences, around 45% seen once. Sequenced: blood. The receptors come from a man at least 80 years old in good health.

The chain joins TRBV11-3 to TRBJ2-7; tentative D call: TRBD2 (6 bases). CDR1 SGHNT and CDR2 YENEEA come from the germline V gene. V was trimmed by 0 bases and J by 4 bases, leaving 10 bases between them. CDR3 length: 14 amino acids. For the CDR3, the DNA is TGTGCCAGCAGCTTAGATTCGGAGGGATACGAGCAGTACTTC. Residues: CASSLDSEGYEQYF.

The CDR3 nucleotides are TGTGCCACCAGTGAAAGCCCCGGGACTAAGGACAATGAGCAGTTCTTC. Translated, it gives CATSESPGTKDNEQFF. This chain links TRBV24-1 with TRBJ2-1, with 7 bases matching TRBD2. The trim removed 4 bases at V and 5 bases at J, leaving 10 bases unmatched. Looked up from germline, CDR1 is KGHDR and CDR2 is SFDVKD. The CDR3 has 16 amino acids.

In this sample, this clonotype turned up a few times. The chain uses TRBV15 and TRBJ2-3, with 8 bases that match TRBD2. Trimming at V came to 0 bases and at J to 3 bases, leaving 5 bases not matched to a gene. Germline CDR1 LNHNV, CDR2 YYDKDF (reference sequence). The CDR3 is 16 residues long. The CDR3 region has the DNA TGTGCCACCAGCAGAGATCGAGCTAGCGGGACAGATACGCAGTATTTT. Translating it yields CATSRDRASGTDTQYF.

The chain is built from TRBV3-1 and TRBJ2-3; D is unresolved. Trimming removed 2 bases at V and 4 bases at J, with 7 bases between. The CDR3 covers 13 residues. The germline V gene encodes CDR1 LGHDT and CDR2 YNNKEL (reference sequence). CDR3 amino acids: CASSQMGADTQYF. The CDR3 DNA sequence: TGTGCCAGCAGCCAAATGGGCGCAGATACGCAGTATTTT.

This clonotype has only one observation. The chain links TRBV7-2 to TRBJ2-7; TRBD2 aligns across 8 bases. The trim removed 8 bases at V and 3 bases at J, leaving 6 bases unmatched. Germline lookup yields CDR1 SGHTA and CDR2 FQGNSA. The CDR3 has 13 residues. CDR3 sequence (DNA): TGTGCCAGCGCAACGAGCGGGGGCTACGAGCAGTACTTC. Residues: CASATSGGYEQYF.

Many counts were recorded for this clonotype. This chain connects TRBV4-3 to TRBJ2-5; 12 bases are shared with TRBD2. This CDR3 has 16 residues. Losses at the gene ends were 1 base for V and 4 bases for J; bases not matched to a gene: 4. Germline V lookup: CDR1 LGHNA, CDR2 YSLEER. In nucleotides, the CDR3 is TGCGCCAGCAGCCAAGGACTAGCGGGAGCGGGAGAGACCCAGTACTTC. Translating gives CASSQGLAGAGETQYF.

This clonotype was seen only a few times. V usage is TRBV2 and J usage is TRBJ1-1; D gene ambiguous. This CDR3 region has 16 residues. Trimming removed 3 bases at V and 5 bases at J, with 19 bases between. CDR1 is SNHLY, CDR2 FYNNEI, per germline. The CDR3 sequence is CASSDLVARDGTEAFF. CDR3 bases: TGTGCCAGCAGTGACCTTGTGGCGAGGGATGGTACTGAAGCTTTCTTT. Complete variable domain (other parts from reference TRBV2 and TRBJ1-1): EPEVTQTPSHQVTQMGQEVILRCVPISNHLYFYWYRQILGQKVEFLVSFYNNEISEKSEIFDDQFSVERPDGSNFTLKIRSTKLEDSAMYFCASSDLVARDGTEAFFGQGTRLTVV.

This clonotype was observed many times. The chain links TRBV6-5 to TRBJ2-7, with 9 positions matching TRBD2. This CDR3 has 17 amino acids. The J segment lost 1 base and the V segment lost 2 bases, leaving 9 bases of the junction unmatched. Per the germline V gene, CDR1 is MNHEY and CDR2 is SVGAGI. CDR3 coding DNA: TGTGCCAGCAGTTACACCTTAGCGGGAGTGAAATCCTACGAGCAGTACTTC. Its protein is CASSYTLAGVKSYEQYF.

This clonotype was detected only a few times. This chain links TRBV5-1 with TRBJ2-5; maybe TRBD1 (5 bases). The CDR3 covers 13 residues. Trimming pared 4 bases from V and 4 bases from J, leaving 11 bases between. The germline gives CDR1 SGHRS, CDR2 YFSETQ. CDR3 nucleotide sequence: TGCGCCAGCAGCAGGGGATCAGGAGAGACCCAGTACTTC. As protein: CASSRGSGETQYF. The complete variable domain, with remaining parts taken from reference TRBV5-1 and TRBJ2-5, reads KAGVTQTPRYLIKTRGQQVTLSCSPISGHRSVSWYQQTPGQGLQFLFEYFSETQRNKGNFPGRFSGRQFSNSRSEMNVSTLELGDSALYLCASSRGSGETQYFGPGTRLLVL.

This rearrangement joins TRBV12-3 or TRBV12-4 to TRBJ1-2; D possibly corresponds to TRBD1 (5 bases). The CDR3 extends over 14 amino acids. V gave up 6 bases and J gave up 4 bases, with 15 bases separating them. The CDR3 here is CASRPGDRLYGYTF. CDR3 nucleotides: TGTGCCAGCAGGCCGGGGGACCGCCTCTATGGCTACACCTTC.

The rearrangement links TRBV3-1 to TRBJ2-5; 7 bases line up with TRBD2. Germline V gene sequence: CDR1 LGHDT, CDR2 YNNKEL (reference sequence). V trimming: 1 base; J trimming: 1 base; junction bases outside the gene matches: 6. This CDR3 has 16 residues. The CDR3 region is CASSQATTSSQETQYF. The CDR3 DNA is TGTGCCAGCAGCCAAGCTACGACTAGCAGCCAAGAGACCCAGTACTTC.

The V call is TRBV7-2, the J call TRBJ1-2, with D perhaps matching TRBD1 (6 bases). This CDR3 region has 16 residues. Germline loops: CDR1 SGHTA, CDR2 FQGNSA. The V end was cut by 9 bases, the J end by 1 base, with 21 bases between. The CDR3 coding sequence is TGTGCCAGTCAATCCTCTCGGGGCAGGGGTAACTATGGCTACACCTTC. The encoded protein is CASQSSRGRGNYGYTF.

This chain joins TRBV7-2 and TRBJ2-4; 9 bases are a match to TRBD2. The J call may be mistaken, given a closer DNA end match to TRBJ2-7. This CDR3 has 17 residues. Germline V CDR1 and CDR2: SGHTA, FQGNSA. This chain's CDR3 is CASSLGGAGGGRNEQYF. The DNA of the CDR3 is TGTGCCAGCAGCTTAGGGGGAGCGGGAGGAGGTAGGAACGAGCAGTACTTC.

This clonotype was seen a few times. V gene TRBV28 combines with J gene TRBJ2-1, with D perhaps matching TRBD1 (6 bases). The CDR3 loop spans 18 amino acids. The germline CDR1 and CDR2 sequences are MDHEN and SYDVKM. V shed 5 bases and J shed 0 bases, with 20 bases lying between them. CDR3 in amino acids: CASSRTAQRYDSYNEQFF. The DNA for the CDR3 is TGTGCCAGCAGTAGGACAGCCCAGAGGTACGACTCCTACAATGAGCAGTTCTTC.

Only a few counts were recorded for this clonotype. This chain joins TRBV30 and TRBJ1-4; unclear D gene. CDR1 and CDR2 from the germline V gene are GTSNPN and SVGIG (reference sequence). The CDR3 is made up of 15 amino acids. Trimming took off 3 bases at V and 1 base at J, with 12 bases between the two ends. CDR3 coding DNA: TGTGCCTGGAGCCCACAGTCGCAAACTAATGAAAAACTGTTTTTT. It codes for CAWSPQSQTNEKLFF.

V gene TRBV28 combines with J gene TRBJ1-6; 7 bases map to TRBD1. There are 13 residues in the CDR3. The germline gives CDR1 MDHEN, CDR2 SYDVKM. The V and J ends lost 4 bases and 6 bases, in that order; junction bases with no gene match: 0. The CDR3 bases are TGTGCCAGCAGTTACAGGGGTAATTCACCCCTCCACTTT. Protein: CASSYRGNSPLHF. The complete variable domain, with remaining parts taken from reference TRBV28 and TRBJ1-6, reads DVKVTQSSRYLVKRTGEKVFLECVQDMDHENMFWYRQDPGLGLRLIYFSYDVKMKEKGDIPEGYSVSREKKERFSLILESASTNQTSMYLCASSYRGNSPLHFGNGTRLTVT.

The chain joins TRBV27 to TRBJ2-2; D gene ambiguous. The CDR3 has 18 residues. Germline lookup yields CDR1 MNHEY and CDR2 SMNVEV (reference sequence). Trimming pared 0 bases from V and 1 base from J, leaving 15 bases between. CDR3 nucleotide sequence: TGTGCCAGCAGTTTATCGCAGGCGGCACACTTGAACACCGGGGAGCTGTTTTTT. This gives the protein CASSLSQAAHLNTGELFF.

This chain uses TRBV21-1 with TRBJ2-1; TRBD2, the D gene given by the table, was not confirmed from the DNA. TRBV21-1 corresponds to a pseudogene. The CDR3 is 14 residues long. CDR3 in DNA: TGTGCCAGCAGCTGTCTAGCGGGAGGGTATGAGCAGTTCTTC. Protein sequence: CASSCLAGGYEQFF.

This clonotype was observed a handful of times. This sequence joins TRBV20-1 and TRBJ2-7; D not certain. With the DNA end fitting TRBJ2-5 better, the J assignment may be wrong. This CDR3 contains 11 residues. Germline V gives CDR1 DFQATT, CDR2 SNEGSKA (reference sequence). This chain's CDR3 is CSARDRGTQYF. The DNA of the CDR3 is TGCAGTGCTAGAGATAGAGGGACCCAGTACTTC.

A remark on this clonotype: A much bigger clone sits one base away, suggesting this may be a read error. J is TRBJ2-5 and V is TRBV7-9; D may be TRBD1 or TRBD2 (5 bases each). The CDR3 loop spans 15 amino acids. Per the germline V gene, CDR1 is SEHNR and CDR2 is FQNEAQ (reference sequence). The CDR3 sequence: CANSLGTAYQETQYF. In DNA, the CDR3 is TGTGCCAACAGCCTCGGGACGGCTTACCAAGAGACCCAGTACTTC. Full variable domain (missing parts from reference TRBV7-9 and TRBJ2-5): DTGVSQNPRHKITKRGQNVTFRCDPISEHNRLYWYRQTLGQGPEFLTYFQNEAQLEKSRLLSDRFSAERPKGSFSTLEIQRTEQGDSAMYLCANSLGTAYQETQYFGPGTRLLVL.

This clonotype was detected ten times or more. CDR3 loop: CASSPLASGRRETQYF. CDR3 DNA sequence: TGTGCCAGCAGTCCCCTCGCTAGCGGCCGTAGGGAGACCCAGTACTTC. The chain combines TRBV27 with TRBJ2-5; 7 bases are a match to TRBD2. V lost 5 bases to trimming and J lost 5 bases; unmatched junction nucleotides: 14. The CDR3 is 16 amino acids. The germline V gene encodes CDR1 MNHEY and CDR2 SMNVEV (reference sequence).

The table lists this clonotype with a few counts. The DNA of the CDR3 is TGTGCCAGCAGTAAAAGGACAGAGCCCTACGAGCAGTACTTC. Its protein product is CASSKRTEPYEQYF. The chain is built from TRBV25-1 and TRBJ2-7; D possibly corresponds to TRBD1 (6 bases). Germline V gene data show CDR1 as MGHDK and CDR2 as SYGVNS. V lost 5 bases and J lost 2, with 13 bases in between. The CDR3 sequence is 14 residues long.

The chain is built from TRBV5-1 and TRBJ2-7; D unresolved. The CDR3 sequence is 13 residues long. Germline-derived CDR1 and CDR2 are SGHRS and YFSETQ. Trimming removed 4 bases from V and 3 bases from J, with 11 bases in between. Here the CDR3 reads CASSIGSLYEQYF. CDR3 nucleotides: TGCGCCAGCAGCATAGGGTCCCTCTACGAGCAGTACTTC.

This clonotype came up a few times. V gene TRBV11-3 combines with J gene TRBJ2-3, with 14 bases fitting TRBD2. Germline lookup yields CDR1 SGHNT and CDR2 YENEEA. This CDR3 is 18 amino acids long. V lost 5 bases, J lost 0 bases, and 7 bases stayed unmatched. Here the CDR3 reads CASSPGTSGRGSTDTQYF. As DNA, the CDR3 is TGTGCCAGCAGCCCGGGGACTAGCGGGAGAGGAAGCACAGATACGCAGTATTTT. The complete variable domain, with remaining parts taken from reference TRBV11-3 and TRBJ2-3, reads EAGVVQSPRYKIIEKKQPVAFWCNPISGHNTLYWYLQNLGQGPELLIRYENEEAVDDSQLPKDRFSAERLKGVDSTLKIQPAELGDSAVYLCASSPGTSGRGSTDTQYFGPGTRLTVL.